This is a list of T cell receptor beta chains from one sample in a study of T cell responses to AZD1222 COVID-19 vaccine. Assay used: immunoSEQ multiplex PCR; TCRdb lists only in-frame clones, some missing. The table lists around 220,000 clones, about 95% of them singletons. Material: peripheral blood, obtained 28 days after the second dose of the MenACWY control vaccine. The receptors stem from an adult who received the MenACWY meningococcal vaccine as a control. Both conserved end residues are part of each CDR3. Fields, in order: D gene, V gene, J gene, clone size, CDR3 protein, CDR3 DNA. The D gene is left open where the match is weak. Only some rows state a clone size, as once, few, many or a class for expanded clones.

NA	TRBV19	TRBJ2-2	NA	CASRPGPNTGELFF	TGTGCCAGTAGACCCGGGCCGAACACCGGGGAGCTGTTTTTT
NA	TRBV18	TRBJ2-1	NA	CASSPGTDGEQFF	TGTGCCAGCTCACCGGGGACGGACGGTGAGCAGTTCTTC
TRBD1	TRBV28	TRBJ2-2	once	CASRPGGAGTGELFF	TGTGCCAGCCGACCAGGGGGCGCGGGCACCGGGGAGCTGTTTTTT
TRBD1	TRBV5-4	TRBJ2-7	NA	CASSLWGTGGDPYEQYF	TGTGCCAGCAGCTTGTGGGGGACAGGGGGTGACCCCTACGAGCAGTACTTC
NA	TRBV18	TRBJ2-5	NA	CASSPQRGETQYF	TGTGCCAGCTCACCCCAAAGGGGAGAGACCCAGTACTTC
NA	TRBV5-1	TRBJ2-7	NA	CASSLGGDPRYEQYF	TGCGCCAGCAGCTTGGGGGGCGATCCACGCTACGAGCAGTACTTC
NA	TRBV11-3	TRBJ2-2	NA	CASSLEEGTGELFF	TGTGCCAGCAGCTTAGAAGAGGGAACCGGGGAGCTGTTTTTT
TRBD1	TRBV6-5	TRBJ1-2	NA	CASSRDRSGYTF	TGTGCCAGCAGTCGGGACAGATCTGGCTACACCTTC
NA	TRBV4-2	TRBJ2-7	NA	CASSLGGVDYEQYF	TGTGCCAGCAGCCTGGGAGGAGTTGACTACGAGCAGTACTTC
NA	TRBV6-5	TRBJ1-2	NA	CASSYTKGNYGYTF	TGTGCCAGCAGTTACACTAAAGGGAACTATGGCTACACCTTC
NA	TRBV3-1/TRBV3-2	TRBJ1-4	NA	CASSQEYSQNEKLFF	TGTGCCAGCAGCCAAGAGTACTCACAGAATGAAAAACTGTTTTTT
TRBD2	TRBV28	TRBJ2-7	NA	CASSLSREALPYEQYF	TGTGCCAGCAGTTTATCCCGGGAGGCCCTCCCCTACGAGCAGTACTTC
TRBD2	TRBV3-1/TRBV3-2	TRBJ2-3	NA	CASSQMSGGEQYF	TGTGCCAGCAGCCAAATGAGCGGGGGAGAGCAGTATTTT
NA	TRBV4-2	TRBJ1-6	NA	CARRVTNSPLHF	TGTGCCAGGAGGGTTACCAATTCACCCCTCCACTTT
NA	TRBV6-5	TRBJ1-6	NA	CASKETGSYNSPLHF	TGTGCCAGCAAAGAAACAGGAAGCTATAATTCACCCCTCCACTTT
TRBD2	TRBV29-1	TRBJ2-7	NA	CSVGGLAGVYEQYF	TGCAGCGTTGGGGGACTAGCGGGAGTATACGAGCAGTACTTC
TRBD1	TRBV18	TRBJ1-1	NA	CASSLGTANTEAFF	TGTGCCAGCTCACTAGGGACAGCTAACACTGAAGCTTTCTTT
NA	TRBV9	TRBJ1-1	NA	CASSVVGQNTEAFF	TGTGCCAGCAGCGTAGTTGGCCAGAACACTGAAGCTTTCTTT
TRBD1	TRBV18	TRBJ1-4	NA	CASSPFAGTDNEKLFF	TGTGCCAGCTCACCCTTCGCCGGGACAGACAATGAAAAACTGTTTTTT
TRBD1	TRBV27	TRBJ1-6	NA	CASTPLPAGQGGFTLHF	TGTGCCAGCACCCCCCTCCCCGCTGGACAGGGGGGTTTTACCCTCCACTTT